This T cell receptor beta chain derives from a study of T cells in localized non-small cell lung cancer (dated by TCRdb to about 2020). Concerning the study at large: The study analyzed T cell repertoires of 236 early-stage NSCLC patients, comparing tumors and uninvolved tumor-adjacent lungs. The cohort was made up of 200 to 250 treatment-naive NSCLC patients whose localized lung tumors had been resected. A mean age of approximately 70 years was recorded for the NSCLC patients, of whom under 150 were male and more than 95 were female. What the study reported, not specific to this receptor: A median of 57 of the top 100 tumor clones turned up in the paired uninvolved adjacent lung, and about 28 of those clones also ranked among the top 100 of that same adjacent lung. Multi-region tumor sequencing was not performed, so intratumor heterogeneity could not be excluded. Uninvolved tumor-adjacent lung showed the highest T cell clonality, higher than tumor, which suggests more focused antigenic responses in the uninvolved tumor-adjacent lung. Longer overall survival was associated with higher T cell density in blood, whereas shorter survival was associated with higher clonality in adjacent lung. Because the study design was exploratory, TCR variables were selected using unadjusted p-values without false-discovery rate correction.

A note on this clone: The clone's antigen remains unknown. The input lacks base qualities; no much larger clone sits a single base away.

Reading from cysteine to phenylalanine, the CDR3 counts 18 amino acids. The DNA shown is the 54-base CDR3, in frame from base 1. The V end gives up 1 base and the J end 4 bases, leaving 16 bases in the junction not matched to a gene. The germline V gene (reference sequence) provides CDR1 LNHDA and CDR2 SQIVND. At diagnosis, peripheral blood, uninvolved tumor-adjacent lung and tumor were collected and stored as a combination of fresh-frozen and FFPE material. The immunoSEQ Assay was used to sequence TCR beta CDR3 regions from DNA. From the authors' description of their analysis: T cell density was computed as TCR beta template counts normalized to usable DNA estimated by amplifying housekeeping genes. Using the preseqR package, richness was estimated by extrapolating to 120,000 templates for tissue samples and 400,000 templates for PBMC samples. Clonality was defined by subtracting Pielou's evenness from one. To identify tissue-enriched TCRs, differential abundance testing was run on productive amino-acid clonotypes with a minimum total count of 5 and an alpha of 0.1. The Jaccard Index and the Morisita Overlap Index were used to quantify repertoire overlap between compartments. TCR beta CDR3s were clustered by GLIPH together with public tetramer-defined viral CDR3s, and at least three viral sequences plus V-gene enrichment were required for viral motifs. TCRdb holds this immuneACCESS table with in-frame rearrangements only. Some clones are missing; in checked studies, unresolved V genes explain under half, and the rest has no known cause. Clone size and V and J calls were adopted from that table, with D and trimming inferred from the DNA. The sample table holds around 2,600 clones, of which 20% to 25% were seen once. Over 6% of the sample lies in the top ten.

Source: lung tumor tissue, taken before any cancer treatment. The sequence links TRBV19 to TRBJ2-7, with 7 middle bases fitting TRBD2. The receptor's source is a woman aged 35 to 70 with stage I lung adenocarcinoma. The CDR3 protein: CASSIGNRLAEGLYEQYF. The sequence in DNA is TGTGCCAGTAGTATAGGGAACAGGCTAGCGGAGGGGTTGTACGAGCAGTACTTC.